The entry below gives a single T cell receptor (beta chain) sequence along with its context. No antigen is known for it. This entry is derived from a study of cytomegalovirus exposure and HLA in healthy donors. The primer mix had 60 Vbeta and 13 Jbeta primers. Clones were read by immunoSEQ multiplex PCR, and TCRdb kept only the in-frame ones, dropping some. The repertoire consists of roughly 100,000 clones, with roughly 79% occurring once and the leading ten covering around 1.3%. Donors consisted of healthy bone marrow donors. Study-wide results and caveats: Three chains tied to CMV proved CMV antigen-specific in vitro.

Germline V gene sequence: CDR1 SEHNR, CDR2 FQNEAQ (reference sequence). The V and J ends lost 5 bases and 9 bases, in that order; junction bases with no gene match: 5. The CDR3 loop spans 14 amino acids. This chain connects TRBV7-9 to TRBJ1-4, with TRBD1 matching over 11 bases. This receptor was obtained from a man between 35 and 55 years old in good health and CMV-seronegative. The sample comprised PBMCs. The DNA for the CDR3 is TGTGCCAGCAGCACGGGACAGGGGGAACAAAAACTGTTTTTT. It encodes CASSTGQGEQKLFF.